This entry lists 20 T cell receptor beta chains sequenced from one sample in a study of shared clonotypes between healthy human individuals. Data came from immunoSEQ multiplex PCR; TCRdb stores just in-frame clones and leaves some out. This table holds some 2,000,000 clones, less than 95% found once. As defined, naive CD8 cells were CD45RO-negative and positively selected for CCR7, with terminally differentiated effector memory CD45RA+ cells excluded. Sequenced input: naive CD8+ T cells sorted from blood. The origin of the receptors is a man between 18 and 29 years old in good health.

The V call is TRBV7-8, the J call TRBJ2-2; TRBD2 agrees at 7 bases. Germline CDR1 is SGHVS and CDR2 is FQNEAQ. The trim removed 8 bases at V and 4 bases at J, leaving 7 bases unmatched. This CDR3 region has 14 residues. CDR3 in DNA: TGTGCCAGCGGTAGTACTAGCGTCACCGGGGAGCTGTTTTTT. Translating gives CASGSTSVTGELFF.

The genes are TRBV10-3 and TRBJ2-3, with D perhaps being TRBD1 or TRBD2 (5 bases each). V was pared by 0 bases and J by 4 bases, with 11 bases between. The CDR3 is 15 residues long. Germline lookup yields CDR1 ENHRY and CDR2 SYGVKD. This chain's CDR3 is CAISESGVSPDTQYF. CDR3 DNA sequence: TGTGCCATCAGTGAGTCGGGGGTTTCCCCAGATACGCAGTATTTT.

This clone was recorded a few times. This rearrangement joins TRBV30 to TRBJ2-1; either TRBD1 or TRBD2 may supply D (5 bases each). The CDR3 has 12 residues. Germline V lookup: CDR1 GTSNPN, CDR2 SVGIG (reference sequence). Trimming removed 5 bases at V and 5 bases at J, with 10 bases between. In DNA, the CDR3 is TGTGCCTGGTTCCGGGGCAACAATGAGCAGTTCTTC. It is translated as CAWFRGNNEQFF.

This chain's CDR3 is CASSFSGSSYNEQFF. In DNA, the CDR3 is TGTGCCAGCAGTTTTAGCGGGAGCTCCTACAATGAGCAGTTCTTC. The chain carries TRBV6-5 and TRBJ2-1, with 9 nucleotides matching TRBD2. The CDR3 loop spans 15 amino acids. V trimming: 4 bases; J trimming: 0 bases; junction bases outside the gene matches: 1. Per the germline V gene, CDR1 is MNHEY and CDR2 is SVGAGI.

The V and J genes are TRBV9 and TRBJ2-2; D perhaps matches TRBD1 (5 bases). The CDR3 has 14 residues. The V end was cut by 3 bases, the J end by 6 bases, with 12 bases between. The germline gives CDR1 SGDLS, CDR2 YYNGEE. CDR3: CASSGQPYSGELFF. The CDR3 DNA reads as TGTGCCAGCAGCGGACAGCCATACTCCGGGGAGCTGTTTTTT. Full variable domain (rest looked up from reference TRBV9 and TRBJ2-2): DSGVTQTPKHLITATGQRVTLRCSPRSGDLSVYWYQQSLDQGLQFLIQYYNGEERAKGNILERFSAQQFPDLHSELNLSSLELGDSALYFCASSGQPYSGELFFGEGSRLTVL.

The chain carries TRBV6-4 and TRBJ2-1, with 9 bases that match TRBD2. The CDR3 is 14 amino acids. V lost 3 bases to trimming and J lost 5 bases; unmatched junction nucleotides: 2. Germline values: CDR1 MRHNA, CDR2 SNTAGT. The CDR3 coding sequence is TGTGCCAGCAGTGATGGGACTAGCCACAATGAGCAGTTCTTC. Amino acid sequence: CASSDGTSHNEQFF.

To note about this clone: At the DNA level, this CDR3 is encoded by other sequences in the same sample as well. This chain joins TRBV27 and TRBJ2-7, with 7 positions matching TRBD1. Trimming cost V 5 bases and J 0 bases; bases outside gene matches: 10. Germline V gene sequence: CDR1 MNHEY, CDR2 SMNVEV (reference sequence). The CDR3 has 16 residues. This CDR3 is CASSPSSGTVSYEQYF. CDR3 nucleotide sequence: TGTGCCAGCAGTCCGTCCTCCGGGACAGTCTCCTACGAGCAGTACTTC.

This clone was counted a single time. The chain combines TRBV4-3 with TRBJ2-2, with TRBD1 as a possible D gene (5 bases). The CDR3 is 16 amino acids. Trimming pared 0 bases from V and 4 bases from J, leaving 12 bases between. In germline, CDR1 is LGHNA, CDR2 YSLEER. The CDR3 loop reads CASSQDVAGFTGELFF. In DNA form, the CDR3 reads TGCGCCAGCAGCCAAGACGTGGCAGGGTTCACCGGGGAGCTGTTTTTT.

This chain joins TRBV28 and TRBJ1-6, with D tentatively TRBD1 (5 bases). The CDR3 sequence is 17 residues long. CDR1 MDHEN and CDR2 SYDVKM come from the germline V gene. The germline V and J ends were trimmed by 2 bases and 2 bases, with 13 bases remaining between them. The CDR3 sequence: CASSLGFRGAYNSPLHF. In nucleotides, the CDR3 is TGTGCCAGCAGTTTAGGGTTTCGGGGGGCCTATAATTCACCCCTCCACTTT. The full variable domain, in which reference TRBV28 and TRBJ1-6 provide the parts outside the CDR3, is DVKVTQSSRYLVKRTGEKVFLECVQDMDHENMFWYRQDPGLGLRLIYFSYDVKMKEKGDIPEGYSVSREKKERFSLILESASTNQTSMYLCASSLGFRGAYNSPLHFGNGTRLTVT.

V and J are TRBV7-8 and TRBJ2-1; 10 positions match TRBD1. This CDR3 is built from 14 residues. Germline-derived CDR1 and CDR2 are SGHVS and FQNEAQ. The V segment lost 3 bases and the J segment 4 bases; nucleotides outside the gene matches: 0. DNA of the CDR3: TGTGCCAGCAGCTTGGGACAGGGGTACAATGAGCAGTTCTTC. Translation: CASSLGQGYNEQFF.

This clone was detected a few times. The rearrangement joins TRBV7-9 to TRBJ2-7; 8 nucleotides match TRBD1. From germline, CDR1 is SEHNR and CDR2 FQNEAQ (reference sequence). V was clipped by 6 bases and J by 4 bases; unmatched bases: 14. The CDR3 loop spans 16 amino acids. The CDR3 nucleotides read TGTGCCAGCAGTCAAGGCCCGGGACAGGCGAATTACGAGCAGTACTTC. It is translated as CASSQGPGQANYEQYF.

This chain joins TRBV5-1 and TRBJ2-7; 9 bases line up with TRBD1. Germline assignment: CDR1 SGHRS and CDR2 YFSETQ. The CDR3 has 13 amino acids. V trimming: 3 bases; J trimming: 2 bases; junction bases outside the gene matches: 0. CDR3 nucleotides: TGCGCCAGCAGCTGGGACAGGGCCTACGAGCAGTACTTC. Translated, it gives CASSWDRAYEQYF. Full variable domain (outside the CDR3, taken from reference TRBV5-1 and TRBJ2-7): KAGVTQTPRYLIKTRGQQVTLSCSPISGHRSVSWYQQTPGQGLQFLFEYFSETQRNKGNFPGRFSGRQFSNSRSEMNVSTLELGDSALYLCASSWDRAYEQYFGPGTRLTVT.

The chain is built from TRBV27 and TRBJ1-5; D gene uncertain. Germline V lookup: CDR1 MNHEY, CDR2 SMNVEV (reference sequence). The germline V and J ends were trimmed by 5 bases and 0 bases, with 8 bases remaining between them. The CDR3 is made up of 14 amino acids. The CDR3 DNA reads TGTGCCAGCAGTGGCCAGAATAGCAATCAGCCCCAGCATTTT. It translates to CASSGQNSNQPQHF.

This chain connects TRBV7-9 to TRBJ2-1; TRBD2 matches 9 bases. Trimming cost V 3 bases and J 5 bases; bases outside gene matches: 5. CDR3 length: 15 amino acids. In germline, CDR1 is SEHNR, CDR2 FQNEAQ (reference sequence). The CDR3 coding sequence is TGTGCCAGCAGCTTTTCTAGCGGGGAACACAATGAGCAGTTCTTC. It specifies CASSFSSGEHNEQFF.

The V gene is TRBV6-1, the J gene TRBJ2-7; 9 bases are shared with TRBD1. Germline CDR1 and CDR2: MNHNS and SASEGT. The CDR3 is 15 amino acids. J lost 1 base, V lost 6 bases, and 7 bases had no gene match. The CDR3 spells CASRGSGTGSYEQYF. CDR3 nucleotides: TGTGCCAGCAGGGGATCCGGGACAGGGTCCTACGAGCAGTACTTC.

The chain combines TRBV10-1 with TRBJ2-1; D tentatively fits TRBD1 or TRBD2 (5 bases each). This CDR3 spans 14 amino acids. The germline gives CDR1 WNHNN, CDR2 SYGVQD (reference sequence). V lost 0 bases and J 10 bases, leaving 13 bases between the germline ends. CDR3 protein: CASSESGELGEQFF. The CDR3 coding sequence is TGCGCCAGCAGTGAGTCGGGGGAGCTCGGGGAGCAGTTCTTC.

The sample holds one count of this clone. Here the CDR3 DNA reads TGTGCCAGCAGTTGGACAGGGATCAACACTGAAGCTTTCTTT. Translation gives CASSWTGINTEAFF. The V gene is TRBV5-5, the J gene TRBJ1-1; TRBD1 matches 8 bases. V lost 5 bases to trimming and J lost 2 bases; unmatched junction nucleotides: 5. CDR1 and CDR2 from the germline V gene are SGHKS and YYEKEE (reference sequence). The CDR3 runs 14 residues. Together with reference TRBV5-5 and TRBJ1-1, the CDR3 gives the full variable domain: DAGVTQSPTHLIKTRGQQVTLRCSPISGHKSVSWYQQVLGQGPQFIFQYYEKEERGRGNFPDRFSARQFPNYSSELNVNALLLGDSALYLCASSWTGINTEAFFGQGTRLTVV.

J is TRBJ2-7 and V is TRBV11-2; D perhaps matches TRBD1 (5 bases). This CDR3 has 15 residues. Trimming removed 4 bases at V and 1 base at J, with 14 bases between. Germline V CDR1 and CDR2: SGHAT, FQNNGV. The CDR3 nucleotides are TGTGCCAGCAGCTCTTCAGGGCTTAGTTCCTACGAGCAGTACTTC. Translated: CASSSSGLSSYEQYF. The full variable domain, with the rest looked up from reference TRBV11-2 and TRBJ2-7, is EAGVAQSPRYKIIEKRQSVAFWCNPISGHATLYWYQQILGQGPKLLIQFQNNGVVDDSQLPKDRFSAERLKGVDSTLKIQPAKLEDSAVYLCASSSSGLSSYEQYFGPGTRLTVT.

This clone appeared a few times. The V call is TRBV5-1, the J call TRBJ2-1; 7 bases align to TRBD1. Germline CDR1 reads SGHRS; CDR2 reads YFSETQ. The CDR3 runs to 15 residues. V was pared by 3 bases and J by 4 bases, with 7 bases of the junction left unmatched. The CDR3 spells CASSWAGTDYNEQFF. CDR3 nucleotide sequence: TGCGCCAGCAGCTGGGCCGGGACAGATTACAATGAGCAGTTCTTC.

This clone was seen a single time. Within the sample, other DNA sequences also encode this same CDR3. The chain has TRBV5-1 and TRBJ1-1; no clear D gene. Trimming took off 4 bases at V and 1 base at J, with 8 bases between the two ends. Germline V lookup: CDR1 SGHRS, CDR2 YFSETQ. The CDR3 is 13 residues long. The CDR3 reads CASSLGRNTEAFF. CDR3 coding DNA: TGCGCCAGCAGCCTAGGGAGGAACACTGAAGCTTTCTTT.